The T cell receptor beta chain described here comes from a study of control samples from healthy donors and cancer patients. Germline lookup yields CDR1 MNHEY and CDR2 SMNVEV (reference sequence). The CDR3 is 15 amino acids. V lost 5 bases, J lost 0 bases, and 14 bases lay in between. The repertoire was sequenced with immunoSEQ multiplex PCR; TCRdb's copy has only in-frame clones and lacks some. The table lists approximately 150,000 clones, about nine tenths of them singletons. The chain links TRBV27 to TRBJ2-7, with a possible D match to TRBD1 (5 bases). This TCR was recovered from a woman between 35 and 50 years old in good health. The sample taken for sequencing was blood. CDR3 sequence (DNA): TGTGCCAGCAGTGCAGGGCAGTACGGCTCCTACGAGCAGTACTTC. It codes for CASSAGQYGSYEQYF.